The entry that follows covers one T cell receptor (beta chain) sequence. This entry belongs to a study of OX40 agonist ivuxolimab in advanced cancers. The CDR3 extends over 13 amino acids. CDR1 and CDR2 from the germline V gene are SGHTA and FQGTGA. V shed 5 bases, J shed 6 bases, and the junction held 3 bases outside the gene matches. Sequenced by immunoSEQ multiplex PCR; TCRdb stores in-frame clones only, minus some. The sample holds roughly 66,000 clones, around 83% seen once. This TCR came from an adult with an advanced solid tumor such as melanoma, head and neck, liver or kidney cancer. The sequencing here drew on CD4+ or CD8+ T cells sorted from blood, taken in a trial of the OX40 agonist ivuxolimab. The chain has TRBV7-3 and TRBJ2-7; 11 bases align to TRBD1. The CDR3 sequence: CASSPGTGGEQYF. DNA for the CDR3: TGTGCCAGCAGCCCCGGGACAGGGGGCGAGCAGTACTTC.